This T cell receptor (beta chain) emerged from a study of blood T cell repertoires in COVID-19. The study assigned cohorts using participant-reported clinical history. Repertoires were generated with immunoSEQ multiplex PCR, while TCRdb's copy carries only in-frame clones and drops some. Of around 150,000 clones in the sample, approximately 88% were seen once. The TCR sequence derives from a man between 65 and 80 years old who had been exposed to COVID-19. Sequenced sample: PBMCs or T cells enriched from blood (not recorded which).

This CDR3 is CGTGMNTEAFF. DNA for the CDR3: TGTGGTACAGGTATGAACACTGAAGCTTTCTTT. The chain employs TRBV28 and TRBJ1-1; possible D gene TRBD1, 5 bases. The germline gives CDR1 MDHEN, CDR2 SYDVKM. The CDR3 length is 11 residues.